The clone carrying this T cell receptor (beta chain) was detected ten times or more. As yet, its antigen is unknown. This record comes from a study of regulatory T cells in long-lasting Graves disease. V lost 0 bases, J lost 7 bases, and 10 bases lay in between. The CDR3 has 13 residues. The time point: persistent/refractory GD, antithyroid drugs over 5 years with positive TRAb. Making the TCR library involved RNA that had been extracted from PBMCs. Broader study findings: Persistent disease exhibited a predilection for TRBV28, TRBJ1-2 and TRBJ2-5.

To make TCR beta libraries, researchers used iRepertoire HTBI primers and Arm-PCR of CDR3 regions. MiXCR, run by TCRdb on the multiplex PCR reads, gives a single entry per CDR3 protein. The table shows fewer than 550,000 distinct CDR3 sequences, with under 25% occurring only once. This TCR was recovered from a female donor with Graves disease. The J gene is TRBJ2-7, the V gene TRBV12-3 or TRBV12-4, with D uncertain. Material: peripheral blood mononuclear cells (PBMCs), obtained when the disease was refractory, from a patient treated with antithyroid drugs. CDR3 sequence reads: CASSLAGIGEQYF. For the CDR3, the DNA is TGTGCCAGCAGTTTAGCGGGGATTGGTGAGCAGTACTTC.